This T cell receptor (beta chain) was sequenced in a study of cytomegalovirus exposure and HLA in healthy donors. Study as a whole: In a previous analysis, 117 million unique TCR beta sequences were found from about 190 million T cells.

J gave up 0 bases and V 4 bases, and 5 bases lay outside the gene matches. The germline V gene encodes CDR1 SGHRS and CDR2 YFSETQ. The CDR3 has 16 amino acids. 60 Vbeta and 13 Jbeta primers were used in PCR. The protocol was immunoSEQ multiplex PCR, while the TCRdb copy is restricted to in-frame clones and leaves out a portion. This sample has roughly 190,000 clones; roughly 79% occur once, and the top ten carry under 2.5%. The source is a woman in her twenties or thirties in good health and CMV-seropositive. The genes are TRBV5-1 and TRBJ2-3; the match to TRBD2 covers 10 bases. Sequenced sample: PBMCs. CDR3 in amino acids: CASSPGLADSTDTQYF. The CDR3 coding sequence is TGCGCCAGCAGCCCCGGACTAGCGGATAGCACAGATACGCAGTATTTT.